These T cell receptor beta chains were read from a single sample in a study of blood T cell repertoires in COVID-19. The data were produced by immunoSEQ multiplex PCR, yet TCRdb's version contains in-frame clones alone and is incomplete. Seen here are around 200,000 clones, 80% to 90% observed once, and the top ten hold 8% to 10%. Input material: peripheral blood. Receptors originate from a woman in her fifties or sixties with acute or convalescent COVID-19. Each CDR3 is given with its conserved first and last residue. Each record gives: J gene, clone size, CDR3 length, V gene, CDR3 protein. Clone size is stated in some rows and not others, as once, few, many or a class when expanded.

j_call: TRBJ2-7; clone_size: .; cdr3_length: 16; v_call: TRBV3-1/TRBV3-2; cdr3_aa: CASSPLARLSGNEQYF
j_call: TRBJ1-2; clone_size: .; cdr3_length: 15; v_call: TRBV11-2; cdr3_aa: CASSLLMGGRDGYTF
j_call: TRBJ2-1; clone_size: .; cdr3_length: 13; v_call: TRBV5-4; cdr3_aa: CASSFEQGNEQFF
j_call: TRBJ2-7; clone_size: .; cdr3_length: 15; v_call: TRBV18; cdr3_aa: CASSPQGASYYEQYF
j_call: TRBJ2-1; clone_size: once; cdr3_length: 16; v_call: TRBV2; cdr3_aa: CASRGTSGILGDEQFF
j_call: TRBJ1-5; clone_size: once; cdr3_length: 14; v_call: TRBV27; cdr3_aa: CASRLRQGNQPQHF
j_call: TRBJ1-2; clone_size: .; cdr3_length: 13; v_call: TRBV3-1/TRBV3-2; cdr3_aa: CASSQEQRAGYTF
j_call: TRBJ2-5; clone_size: .; cdr3_length: 14; v_call: TRBV27; cdr3_aa: CASSAGTRTKTQYF
j_call: TRBJ1-3; clone_size: .; cdr3_length: 14; v_call: TRBV10-1; cdr3_aa: CASRGGQLGNTIYF
j_call: TRBJ1-4; clone_size: once; cdr3_length: 14; v_call: TRBV13; cdr3_aa: CASSPGTLGEKLFF
j_call: TRBJ1-2; clone_size: .; cdr3_length: 13; v_call: TRBV18; cdr3_aa: CASSPVADYGYTF
j_call: TRBJ1-1; clone_size: .; cdr3_length: 14; v_call: TRBV6-5; cdr3_aa: CASRLNTGWTEAFF
j_call: TRBJ1-3; clone_size: .; cdr3_length: 13; v_call: TRBV2; cdr3_aa: CASTEDRRNTIYF
j_call: TRBJ2-7; clone_size: .; cdr3_length: 14; v_call: TRBV28; cdr3_aa: CASSFRELWYEQYF
j_call: TRBJ2-1; clone_size: .; cdr3_length: 12; v_call: TRBV11-3; cdr3_aa: CASSLLRDEQFF
j_call: TRBJ2-7; clone_size: .; cdr3_length: 14; v_call: TRBV28; cdr3_aa: CASSPGLEGYEQYF
j_call: TRBJ1-1; clone_size: .; cdr3_length: 13; v_call: TRBV12-2; cdr3_aa: CASRSTGLPEAFF
j_call: TRBJ2-1; clone_size: .; cdr3_length: 15; v_call: TRBV3-1/TRBV3-2; cdr3_aa: CASSLLAGSYNEQFF
j_call: TRBJ2-5; clone_size: .; cdr3_length: 16; v_call: TRBV11-2; cdr3_aa: CASSFGRGRVGETQYF
j_call: TRBJ2-7; clone_size: .; cdr3_length: 18; v_call: TRBV20-1; cdr3_aa: CSASLVVAPGHYLGEQYF
j_call: TRBJ1-5; clone_size: .; cdr3_length: 14; v_call: TRBV9; cdr3_aa: CASSGELGVGPQHF